A single TCR beta chain is shown here with its context. Its antigen is as yet unknown. Total RNA isolation used whole blood (no T cell sorting was performed). Using TCRalpha and TCRbeta cDNA, the researchers carried out two nested PCRs that lasted approximately 17 and 9 cycles. From the 5' RACE reads, TCRdb lists one entry per CDR3 protein and no DNA. The sample's table shows roughly 300,000 distinct CDR3 sequences. This sample is part of a study of monozygotic twins with inflammatory bowel disease. This CDR3 has 16 residues. Germline V lookup: CDR1 SGHRS, CDR2 YFSETQ. Study results and limitations: Telling apart the different T cell subtypes was not possible. Relative clonotype sharing with others was diminished in IBD patients versus healthy twins, particularly with disease activity.

This sequence was found in a human donor with ulcerative colitis or Crohn's disease, or a healthy co-twin of an affected twin (not recorded which). Sample: blood. V is TRBV5-1 and J is TRBJ1-6; TCRdb returns TRBD1, unconfirmable since there is no DNA. The CDR3 here is CASSPTSGTGNSPLHF.